A single sample is the source of the 25 T cell receptor beta chains below, sequenced in a study of control samples from healthy donors and cancer patients. Libraries were prepared by immunoSEQ multiplex PCR; TCRdb keeps only in-frame clonotypes and omits some of them. The sample carries some 120,000 clones, approximately 94% recorded once. The specimen sequenced was blood. The receptors were gathered from a man aged 25-40 years in good health.

The chain carries TRBV10-3 and TRBJ2-5; D uncertain. CDR1 is ENHRY, CDR2 SYGVKD, per germline. V lost 4 bases, J lost 2 bases, and 5 bases lay in between. CDR3 length equals 12 residues. CDR3 amino acids: CAISGSQETQYF. The CDR3 region has the DNA TGTGCCATCAGTGGAAGTCAAGAGACCCAGTACTTC.

The chain employs TRBV5-1 and TRBJ2-3, with D possibly being TRBD2 (5 bases). With 6 bases removed from V and 4 bases from J, the gap between germline ends came to 15 bases. The CDR3 is 14 residues long. Germline CDR1 SGHRS, CDR2 YFSETQ. The CDR3 spells CASTHGDYADTQYF. The CDR3 nucleotides are TGCGCCAGCACTCACGGAGACTACGCAGATACGCAGTATTTT.

The gene calls are TRBV2 and TRBJ1-5; TRBD1 matches at 9 bases. Germline V CDR1 and CDR2: SNHLY, FYNNEI. Losses at the gene ends were 6 bases for V and 0 bases for J; bases not matched to a gene: 3. The CDR3 spans 15 residues. For the CDR3, the DNA is TGTGCCAGCAGGGAACAGGGGGCTAGCAATCAGCCCCAGCATTTT. It translates to CASREQGASNQPQHF.

The chain links TRBV2 to TRBJ1-1, with TRBD1 matching 7 bases. Germline-derived CDR1 and CDR2 are SNHLY and FYNNEI. After removal of 3 bases from V and 5 bases from J, the junction contained 6 bases not matched to a gene. The CDR3 runs 14 residues. The CDR3 region has the DNA TGTGCCAGCAGTGACGCAGGGGGACGGACTGAAGCTTTCTTT. Its translation: CASSDAGGRTEAFF.

The chain joins TRBV5-3 to TRBJ1-2; perhaps TRBD1 as D (5 bases). TRBV5-3 falls under the ORF class, with uncertain function. CDR3 length equals 16 residues. V lost 3 bases and J 6 bases, leaving 21 bases between the germline ends. The CDR3 is CARSYGVRGRSNGYTF. DNA of the CDR3: TGTGCCAGAAGCTACGGGGTAAGGGGCCGCAGCAATGGCTACACCTTC.

The chain links TRBV6-1 to TRBJ2-3; 12 bases line up with TRBD2. There are 17 residues in the CDR3. From germline, CDR1 is MNHNS and CDR2 SASEGT. V was pared by 3 bases and J by 3 bases, with 7 bases of the junction left unmatched. The CDR3 DNA reads as TGTGCCAGCAGTGATCCCGGACTAGCGGGGACGACAGATACGCAGTATTTT. Its protein is CASSDPGLAGTTDTQYF.

The rearrangement links TRBV3-1 (or the pseudogene TRBV3-2) to TRBJ2-7; D uncertain. Per germline, CDR1 LGHDT and CDR2 YNNKEL (reference sequence). V lost 3 bases, J lost 13 bases, and 16 bases lay in between. The length of the CDR3 is 12 residues. The CDR3 nucleotides read TGTGCCAGCAGCCAGGGTCTAGTAGGGCTCTACTTC. Amino acid sequence: CASSQGLVGLYF.

The chain recombines TRBV3-1 (or the pseudogene TRBV3-2) with TRBJ1-6; TRBD1 is a possible D gene (6 bases). V dropped 0 bases and J dropped 7 bases, with 13 bases sitting between them. Germline CDR1 is LGHDT and CDR2 is YNNKEL (reference sequence). CDR3 length equals 16 residues. The CDR3 bases are TGTGCCAGCAGCCAAGATCAAGGGAGGGGGAATTCACCCCTCCACTTT. Translating it yields CASSQDQGRGNSPLHF.

The rearrangement uses TRBV5-5 and TRBJ2-7; 8 nucleotides agree with TRBD1. CDR1 is SGHKS and CDR2 is YYEKEE in the germline V gene (reference sequence). Trimming took 3 bases from V and 2 from J; bases not matched to a gene: 7. This CDR3 contains 15 residues. CDR3 region: CASSSGTGDTYEQYF. The DNA for the CDR3 is TGTGCCAGCAGCTCCGGGACAGGTGATACCTACGAGCAGTACTTC.

CDR3 sequence: CATSDPRTSYEQYF. The CDR3, as DNA: TGTGCCACCAGTGACCCTCGGACATCCTACGAGCAGTACTTC. The rearrangement uses TRBV24-1 and TRBJ2-7; D is perhaps TRBD1 (5 bases). The CDR3 contains 14 residues. In germline, CDR1 is KGHDR, CDR2 SFDVKD. Trimming shortened V by 4 bases and J by 1 base, and 10 bases separated the two germline ends.

The chain carries TRBV27 and TRBJ2-2; D is undetermined. V was pared by 6 bases and J by 2 bases, with 4 bases between. Germline CDR1 reads MNHEY; CDR2 reads SMNVEV (reference sequence). This CDR3 is 12 amino acids long. This chain's CDR3 is CASSHNTGELFF. The CDR3 bases are TGTGCCAGCAGCCATAACACCGGGGAGCTGTTTTTT.

The chain joins TRBV5-1 to TRBJ2-2; no definite D call. Trimming stripped 0 bases from V and 1 base from J, with 4 bases between. The CDR3 is made up of 14 amino acids. The V gene's germline CDR1 is SGHRS and CDR2 YFSETQ. CDR3 loop: CASSLEGNTGELFF. In DNA, the CDR3 is TGCGCCAGCAGCTTGGAAGGGAACACCGGGGAGCTGTTTTTT.

The chain carries TRBV6-1 and TRBJ1-2; D not resolved. With 0 bases removed from V and 1 base from J, the gap between germline ends came to 12 bases. The V gene's germline CDR1 is MNHNS and CDR2 SASEGT. There are 16 residues in the CDR3. In DNA form, the CDR3 reads TGTGCCAGCAGTGAAGCGTTCGATAGCCTTAACTATGGCTACACCTTC. It translates to CASSEAFDSLNYGYTF.

The chain has TRBV14 and TRBJ2-7, with TRBD1 matching 8 bases. The CDR3 consists of 14 residues. The V gene end was trimmed by 4 bases and the J gene end by 5 bases; junction bases not matched to a gene: 7. The germline V gene has CDR1 SGHDN and CDR2 FVKESK. The CDR3 DNA sequence: TGTGCCAGCAGCCGACAACCGACAGGGGACGAGCAGTACTTC. Protein: CASSRQPTGDEQYF. The full variable domain, completed using reference TRBV14 and TRBJ2-7, is EAGVTQFPSHSVIEKGQTVTLRCDPISGHDNLYWYRRVMGKEIKFLLHFVKESKQDESGMPNNRFLAERTGGTYSTLKVQPAELEDSGVYFCASSRQPTGDEQYFGPGTRLTVT.

J is TRBJ2-7 and V is TRBV11-2; 10 bases agree with TRBD1. The germline V gene has CDR1 SGHAT and CDR2 FQNNGV. This CDR3 is built from 13 residues. Trimming at V came to 4 bases and at J to 4 bases, leaving 1 base not matched to a gene. The CDR3 loop is CASSSGQGYEQYF. In DNA, the CDR3 is TGTGCCAGCAGCTCGGGACAGGGGTACGAGCAGTACTTC. Supplemented by reference TRBV11-2 and TRBJ2-7, the full variable domain reads EAGVAQSPRYKIIEKRQSVAFWCNPISGHATLYWYQQILGQGPKLLIQFQNNGVVDDSQLPKDRFSAERLKGVDSTLKIQPAKLEDSAVYLCASSSGQGYEQYFGPGTRLTVT.

The CDR3 here is CASSATGSYNEQFF. Written as DNA, the CDR3 is TGCGCCAGTTCCGCGACAGGCTCCTACAATGAGCAGTTCTTC. The V and J genes are TRBV4-1 and TRBJ2-1; TRBD1 might be the D (6 bases). With 9 bases removed from V and 0 bases from J, the gap between germline ends came to 12 bases. The CDR3 is 14 amino acids. CDR1 and CDR2 from the germline V gene are MGHRA and YSYEKL.

This rearrangement joins TRBV5-1 to TRBJ1-6; 7 nucleotides agree with TRBD1. Trimming at V came to 7 bases and at J to 6 bases, leaving 13 bases not matched to a gene. The CDR3 spans 16 residues. The germline gives CDR1 SGHRS, CDR2 YFSETQ. The CDR3 reads CASREGQSSPNSPLHF. In DNA, the CDR3 is TGCGCCAGCCGGGAGGGACAGAGTTCTCCTAATTCACCCCTCCACTTT.

There are a few counts of this clone. The chain uses TRBV11-2 and TRBJ1-4; D is ambiguous. The CDR3 length is 13 residues. Germline V lookup: CDR1 SGHAT, CDR2 FQNNGV. Trimming took 5 bases from V and 5 from J, leaving 9 bases between them. CDR3 region: CASSGGENEKLFF. The CDR3 DNA is TGTGCCAGCAGCGGCGGGGAGAATGAAAAACTGTTTTTT.

V is TRBV4-3 and J is TRBJ1-2, with 10 bases that match TRBD1. The CDR3 contains 15 residues. J was trimmed by 6 bases and V by 4 bases; bases with no gene match: 8. Germline-derived CDR1 and CDR2 are LGHNA and YSLEER. The CDR3, as DNA: TGCGCCAGCAGCCGGCTGACAGGGGGCGGTGATGGCTACACCTTC. Encoded protein: CASSRLTGGGDGYTF.

This chain uses TRBV20-1 with TRBJ1-5; unclear D gene. This CDR3 is built from 9 residues. V gave up 6 bases and J gave up 6 bases, with 3 bases separating them. CDR1 and CDR2 (germline): DFQATT, SNEGSKA (reference sequence). CDR3 nucleotides: TGCAGTGCCGGTCAGCCCCAGCATTTT. Residues: CSAGQPQHF.

The chain recombines TRBV27 with TRBJ2-7; TRBD1 matches 8 bases. The junction had 10 bases not matched to a gene; V was cut back by 6 bases and J by 3 bases. The CDR3 length is 15 residues. Looked up from germline, CDR1 is MNHEY and CDR2 is SMNVEV (reference sequence). The CDR3 nucleotides are TGTGCCAGCAGAACCACCGGGACAGGCCACTACGAGCAGTACTTC. Amino acid sequence: CASRTTGTGHYEQYF.

This chain connects TRBV6-6 to TRBJ1-5, with D perhaps TRBD1 (5 bases). This CDR3 spans 16 amino acids. Per germline, CDR1 MNHNY and CDR2 SVGAGI (reference sequence). V was trimmed by 0 bases and J by 3 bases, leaving 12 bases between them. In DNA form, the CDR3 reads TGTGCCAGCAGTTACTCCCAGGGCCGTTACAATCAGCCCCAGCATTTT. Its protein is CASSYSQGRYNQPQHF.

The genes are TRBV3-1 (or the pseudogene TRBV3-2) and TRBJ2-5; TRBD2 agrees at 7 bases. Germline V CDR1 and CDR2: LGHDT, YNNKEL (reference sequence). V gave up 6 bases and J gave up 5 bases; unmatched junction bases: 6. The CDR3 contains 13 residues. The CDR3 reads CASSRGGEETQYF. The DNA for the CDR3 is TGTGCCAGCAGTCGGGGAGGGGAGGAGACCCAGTACTTC.

The rearrangement joins TRBV4-3 to TRBJ2-2, with D possibly TRBD2 on 5 matching bases. The V gene lost 3 bases and the J gene lost 0 bases, with 11 bases spanning the gap. The germline V gene has CDR1 LGHNA and CDR2 YSLEER. This CDR3 comprises 16 residues. CDR3 sequence (DNA): TGCGCCAGCAGCCAGTACGCCGGGACGAACACCGGGGAGCTGTTTTTT. Translated, it gives CASSQYAGTNTGELFF.

V gene TRBV18 combines with J gene TRBJ2-5, with TRBD1 matching over 8 bases. This CDR3 has 16 residues. With V trimmed by 0 bases and J by 5 bases, 8 bases remained unmatched. The germline CDR1 and CDR2 sequences are KGHSH and LQKENI. The CDR3 region has the DNA TGTGCCAGCTCACCACCCCCTAGCCCAGGGGGCGAGACCCAGTACTTC. Translation gives CASSPPPSPGGETQYF.